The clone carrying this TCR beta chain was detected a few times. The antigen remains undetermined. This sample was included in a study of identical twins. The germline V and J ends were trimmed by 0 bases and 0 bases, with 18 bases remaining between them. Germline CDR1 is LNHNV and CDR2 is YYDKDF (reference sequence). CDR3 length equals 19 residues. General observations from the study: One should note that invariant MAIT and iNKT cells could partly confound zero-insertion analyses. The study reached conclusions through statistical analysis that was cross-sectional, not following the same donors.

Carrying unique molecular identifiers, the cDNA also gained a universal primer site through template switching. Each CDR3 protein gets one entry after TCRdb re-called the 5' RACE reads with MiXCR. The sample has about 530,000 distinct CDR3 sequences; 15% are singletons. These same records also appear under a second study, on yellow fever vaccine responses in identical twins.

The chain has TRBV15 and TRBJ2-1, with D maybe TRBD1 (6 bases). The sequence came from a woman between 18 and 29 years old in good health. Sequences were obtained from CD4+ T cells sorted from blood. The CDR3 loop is CATSRDRVRGSSSYNEQFF. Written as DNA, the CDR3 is TGTGCCACCAGCAGAGATCGGGTGAGGGGGTCCAGCTCCTACAATGAGCAGTTCTTC.